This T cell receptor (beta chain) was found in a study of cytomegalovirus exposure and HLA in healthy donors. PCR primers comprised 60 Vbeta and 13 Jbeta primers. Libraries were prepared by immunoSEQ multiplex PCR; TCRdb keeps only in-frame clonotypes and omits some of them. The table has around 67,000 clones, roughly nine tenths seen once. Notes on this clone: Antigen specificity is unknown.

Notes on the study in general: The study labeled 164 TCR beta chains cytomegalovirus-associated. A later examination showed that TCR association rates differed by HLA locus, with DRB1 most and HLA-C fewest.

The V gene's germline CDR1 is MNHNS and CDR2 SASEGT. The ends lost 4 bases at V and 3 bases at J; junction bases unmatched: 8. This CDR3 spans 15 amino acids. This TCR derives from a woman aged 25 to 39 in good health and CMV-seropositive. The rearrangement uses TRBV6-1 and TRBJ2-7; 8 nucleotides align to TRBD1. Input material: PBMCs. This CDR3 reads CASSVPGTGVYEQYF. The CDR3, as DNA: TGTGCCAGCAGTGTACCCGGGACAGGAGTCTACGAGCAGTACTTC.